The 31 T cell receptor beta chains below were found in one sample sequenced in a study of OX40 agonist ivuxolimab in advanced cancers. TCRdb's copy holds only in-frame clones and misses some; the assay was immunoSEQ multiplex PCR. This sample has about 120,000 clones, with 93% found just once. The sample was CD4+ or CD8+ T cells sorted from blood, taken in a trial of the OX40 agonist ivuxolimab. Every receptor here comes from an adult with an advanced solid tumor such as melanoma, head and neck, liver or kidney cancer.

This chain connects TRBV6-1 to TRBJ2-3, with D possibly TRBD1 on 5 matching bases. This CDR3 has 14 amino acids. CDR1 MNHNS and CDR2 SASEGT come from the germline V gene. Trimming cost V 4 bases and J 4 bases, with 12 bases left between them. CDR3 DNA: TGTGCCAGCAGTGTCCAGGGTGGCGCAGATACGCAGTATTTT. Translation: CASSVQGGADTQYF.

This sequence joins TRBV7-9 and TRBJ2-3; 8 nucleotides agree with TRBD2. The V gene end was trimmed by 5 bases and the J gene end by 4 bases; junction bases not matched to a gene: 8. This CDR3 is built from 15 residues. Germline V gene lookup returns CDR1 SEHNR and CDR2 FQNEAQ (reference sequence). For the CDR3, the DNA is TGTGCCAGCAGCCTTAGCGGGACTCACGCAGATACGCAGTATTTT. It encodes CASSLSGTHADTQYF.

The chain couples TRBV2 to TRBJ2-4, with 7 bases matching TRBD1. V shed 6 bases and J 12 bases; nucleotides not matched to a gene: 11. The CDR3 has 13 residues. Germline-derived CDR1 and CDR2 are SNHLY and FYNNEI. The CDR3 loop reads CASRETGPLHQYF. The CDR3 DNA reads TGTGCCAGCAGGGAGACAGGGCCCCTACATCAGTACTTC.

V gene TRBV19 combines with J gene TRBJ2-7; D is ambiguous. The CDR3 is made up of 13 amino acids. Per the germline V gene, CDR1 is LNHDA and CDR2 is SQIVND (reference sequence). V lost 0 bases and J 3 bases, leaving 6 bases between the germline ends. Here the CDR3 reads CASSIEPSYEQYF. The CDR3 DNA sequence: TGTGCCAGTAGTATAGAACCGAGCTACGAGCAGTACTTC.

The chain is built from TRBV2 and TRBJ2-3; possibly TRBD1 for D (6 bases). Germline V gene lookup returns CDR1 SNHLY and CDR2 FYNNEI. Trimming pared 7 bases from V and 7 bases from J, leaving 21 bases between. The CDR3 consists of 15 residues. The DNA for the CDR3 is TGTGCCAGCACTCAACAGAGGCAGGGGCTAAATACGCAGTATTTT. This sequence encodes CASTQQRQGLNTQYF.

The CDR3 here is CASSGNRSPLHF. In nucleotides, the CDR3 is TGTGCCAGCAGTGGAAACAGATCACCCCTCCACTTT. The gene calls are TRBV2 and TRBJ1-6; D gene uncertain. V was shortened by 4 bases and J by 10 bases, with 8 bases between the two germline ends. Germline lookup yields CDR1 SNHLY and CDR2 FYNNEI. The CDR3 covers 12 residues.

This chain joins TRBV7-6 and TRBJ1-2; D is possibly TRBD1 (5 bases). Trimming pared 4 bases from V and 6 bases from J, leaving 15 bases between. Germline V CDR1 and CDR2: SGHVS, FNYEAQ. The CDR3 spans 14 residues. In DNA form, the CDR3 reads TGTGCCAGCAGCTCAATGGGTAAAGGGGATGGCTACACCTTC. Translation gives CASSSMGKGDGYTF.

This rearrangement joins TRBV5-5 to TRBJ1-1, with 10 bases lining up with TRBD1. Per the germline V gene, CDR1 is SGHKS and CDR2 is YYEKEE (reference sequence). With 4 bases clipped from V and 4 bases from J, the junction kept 1 base outside the gene matches. The CDR3 runs 13 residues. DNA of the CDR3: TGTGCCAGCAGCCGGACAGGGGGCACTGAAGCTTTCTTT. Protein product: CASSRTGGTEAFF.

The V gene is TRBV18, the J gene TRBJ2-7; D unclear. This CDR3 is 13 amino acids long. Germline values: CDR1 KGHSH, CDR2 LQKENI. Trimming pared 6 bases from V and 3 bases from J, leaving 12 bases between. In DNA, the CDR3 is TGTGCCAGCTCCGATGACATCAACTACGAGCAGTACTTC. Protein: CASSDDINYEQYF.

The chain links TRBV15 to TRBJ2-7, with 8 bases that match TRBD2. After removal of 1 base from V and 2 bases from J, the junction contained 7 bases not matched to a gene. This CDR3 contains 16 residues. Germline V gene sequence: CDR1 LNHNV, CDR2 YYDKDF (reference sequence). The chain's CDR3 is CATSRGRGGSTYEQYF. CDR3 sequence (DNA): TGTGCCACCAGCAGAGGTCGGGGGGGCTCTACCTACGAGCAGTACTTC.

The chain uses TRBV9 and TRBJ2-7; 8 nucleotides agree with TRBD1. This CDR3 spans 16 amino acids. V dropped 3 bases and J dropped 2; count of bases not matched to a gene: 10. CDR1 and CDR2 (germline): SGDLS, YYNGEE. The CDR3, as DNA: TGTGCCAGCAGCGCCTTCCCGAGGGGACAGGCCTACGAGCAGTACTTC. Translation: CASSAFPRGQAYEQYF.

J is TRBJ1-5 and V is TRBV5-5; 7 positions agree with TRBD1. The CDR3 spans 16 residues. CDR1 SGHKS and CDR2 YYEKEE come from the germline V gene (reference sequence). V shed 2 bases and J 3 bases; nucleotides not matched to a gene: 8. The CDR3 region has the DNA TGTGCCAGCAGCTTTAGGGGGGACAGCCCCAATCAGCCCCAGCATTTT. Residues: CASSFRGDSPNQPQHF.

The chain couples TRBV9 to TRBJ1-2; D is unresolved. The CDR3 runs to 13 residues. CDR1 and CDR2 from the germline V gene are SGDLS and YYNGEE. Trimming shortened V by 0 bases and J by 8 bases, and 11 bases separated the two germline ends. This CDR3 reads CASSVDDGEGYTF. The DNA for the CDR3 is TGTGCCAGCAGCGTAGACGATGGAGAAGGCTACACCTTC.

The V gene is TRBV18, the J gene TRBJ2-7, with D maybe TRBD2 (6 bases). CDR1 is KGHSH and CDR2 is LQKENI in the germline V gene. This CDR3 has 15 residues. V was shortened by 4 bases and J by 0 bases, with 13 bases between the two germline ends. Here the CDR3 reads CASSRGGPSSYEQYF. The CDR3 DNA reads as TGTGCCAGCTCACGGGGAGGCCCAAGCTCCTACGAGCAGTACTTC.

This sequence joins TRBV5-3 and TRBJ2-5; D might be TRBD1 (5 bases). TRBV5-3 is filed as an ORF, its function uncertain. This CDR3 comprises 14 residues. Trimming cost V 7 bases and J 4 bases, with 17 bases left between them. The CDR3 loop is CARPTAGLGETQYF. The CDR3 nucleotides are TGTGCCAGACCCACTGCAGGGTTGGGAGAGACCCAGTACTTC.

V and J are TRBV10-3 and TRBJ2-3, with a possible D match to TRBD1 (6 bases). There are 13 residues in the CDR3. Germline CDR1 reads ENHRY; CDR2 reads SYGVKD. Between the trimmed V and J ends, which lost 11 bases and 2 bases, there was a span of 14 bases. The CDR3 sequence: CAVSPGATDTQYF. CDR3 sequence (DNA): TGTGCCGTATCCCCAGGGGCCACAGATACGCAGTATTTT.

The V call is TRBV14, the J call TRBJ1-2, with D possibly TRBD1 on 5 matching bases. The CDR3 extends over 16 amino acids. Trimming shortened V by 2 bases and J by 7 bases, and 20 bases separated the two germline ends. Germline V gene sequence: CDR1 SGHDN, CDR2 FVKESK. The CDR3 loop is CASSQTKIGRVPGYTF. The CDR3 DNA follows: TGTGCCAGCAGCCAAACTAAGATCGGCAGGGTTCCTGGCTACACCTTC.

The chain has TRBV19 and TRBJ2-3, with TRBD2 identical over 11 bases. Losses at the gene ends were 2 bases for V and 6 bases for J; bases not matched to a gene: 7. This CDR3 has 16 residues. Germline V gene sequence: CDR1 LNHDA, CDR2 SQIVND (reference sequence). The CDR3 DNA follows: TGTGCCAGTAGTATAAACCTAGCGGGAGGTTTGGATACGCAGTATTTT. Its protein product is CASSINLAGGLDTQYF.

This chain connects TRBV6-1 to TRBJ2-1, with D hard to call. This CDR3 has 13 residues. Trimming shortened V by 2 bases and J by 7 bases, and 9 bases separated the two germline ends. CDR1 and CDR2 (germline): MNHNS, SASEGT. CDR3 nucleotides: TGTGCCAGCAGTGAAAGTGGGCGGAATGAGCAGTTCTTC. Translation: CASSESGRNEQFF.

The chain couples TRBV7-9 to TRBJ2-5; D is unclear. The J call may be mistaken, given a closer DNA end match to TRBJ2-7. Germline V gives CDR1 SEHNR, CDR2 FQNEAQ (reference sequence). CDR3 length equals 11 residues. For the CDR3, the DNA is TGTGCCAGCAGCAACAACTACGAGCAGTACTTC. Encoded protein: CASSNNYEQYF.

The chain recombines TRBV6-6 with TRBJ2-5; TRBD2 matches 11 bases. The V and J ends lost 5 bases and 7 bases, in that order; junction bases with no gene match: 9. From germline, CDR1 is MNHNY and CDR2 SVGAGI (reference sequence). This CDR3 is built from 15 residues. The CDR3 here is CASSPTSGIPATQYF. CDR3 sequence (DNA): TGTGCCAGCAGTCCGACTAGCGGGATACCTGCGACCCAGTACTTC.

This chain links TRBV7-9 with TRBJ1-2, with no clear D. The germline V and J ends were trimmed by 1 base and 8 bases, with 8 bases remaining between them. The CDR3 loop spans 12 amino acids. Looked up from germline, CDR1 is SEHNR and CDR2 is FQNEAQ (reference sequence). The CDR3 here is CASSLGALGYTF. CDR3 DNA: TGTGCCAGCAGCTTAGGCGCCCTAGGCTACACCTTC.

This chain links TRBV7-3 with TRBJ1-2; TRBD1 aligns across 7 bases. The V gene's germline CDR1 is SGHTA and CDR2 FQGTGA. The CDR3 sequence is 14 residues long. Trimming took 2 bases from V and 4 from J; bases not matched to a gene: 4. The CDR3 region is CASSLDRATYGYTF. DNA for the CDR3: TGTGCCAGCAGCTTAGACAGGGCCACCTATGGCTACACCTTC.

V and J are TRBV19 and TRBJ1-1; D is ambiguous. This CDR3 is built from 12 residues. V lost 5 bases to trimming and J lost 0 bases, with 4 bases between them. Germline V gene data show CDR1 as LNHDA and CDR2 as SQIVND (reference sequence). CDR3 DNA sequence: TGTGCCAGTAGTCCTTTGAACACTGAAGCTTTCTTT. It specifies CASSPLNTEAFF.

In the case of this clone: The junction differs from germline at one of its ends, possibly a read error. The chain recombines TRBV7-9 with TRBJ2-1; 11 bases line up with TRBD2. Germline CDR1 is SEHNR and CDR2 is FQNEAQ (reference sequence). This CDR3 region has 16 residues. The CDR3, as DNA: TGTGCCAGCAGCCTAGCTAGCGGGAGGACCGACAATGAGCAGTTCTTC. It translates to CASSLASGRTDNEQFF.

V is TRBV29-1 and J is TRBJ1-3, with D tentatively TRBD1 (6 bases). The CDR3 runs 15 residues. Trimming cost V 6 bases and J 0 bases, with 15 bases left between them. Germline loops: CDR1 SQVTM, CDR2 ANQGSEA. The CDR3 loop is CSVERRGVSGNTIYF. Here the CDR3 DNA reads TGCAGCGTCGAGCGAAGGGGGGTCTCTGGAAACACCATATATTTT.

The rearrangement links TRBV7-8 to TRBJ1-2; 9 bases are a match to TRBD1. The CDR3 runs 16 residues. CDR1 is SGHVS, CDR2 FQNEAQ, per germline. V dropped 5 bases and J dropped 3; count of bases not matched to a gene: 10. In DNA form, the CDR3 reads TGTGCCAGCAGCCCCCCTGACAGGGGGAAGCACTATGGCTACACCTTC. It codes for CASSPPDRGKHYGYTF. Together with reference TRBV7-8 and TRBJ1-2, the CDR3 gives the full variable domain: GAGVSQSPRYKVAKRGQDVALRCDPISGHVSLFWYQQALGQGPEFLTYFQNEAQLDKSGLPSDRFFAERPEGSVSTLKIQRTQQEDSAVYLCASSPPDRGKHYGYTFGSGTRLTVV.

This chain joins TRBV6-6 and TRBJ2-7, with 7 bases that match TRBD2. The germline V gene has CDR1 MNHNY and CDR2 SVGAGI (reference sequence). The length of the CDR3 is 15 residues. V lost 4 bases and J lost 7; bases outside the gene matches: 13. The CDR3 reads CASSWPGEGMQEQYF. CDR3 coding DNA: TGTGCCAGCAGTTGGCCTGGGGAGGGAATGCAGGAGCAGTACTTC.

This sequence joins TRBV11-3 and TRBJ2-3, with TRBD2 as a possible D gene (5 bases). This CDR3 region has 14 residues. V lost 1 base, J lost 5 bases, and 10 bases lay in between. Germline V lookup: CDR1 SGHNT, CDR2 YENEEA. The DNA for the CDR3 is TGTGCCAGCAGCTTAGCCGGGGTCCGAGATACGCAGTATTTT. As protein: CASSLAGVRDTQYF.

The V and J genes are TRBV7-3 and TRBJ2-3, with D perhaps matching TRBD2 (5 bases). The CDR3 is made up of 16 amino acids. V was trimmed by 0 bases and J by 5 bases, leaving 15 bases between them. Germline V CDR1 and CDR2: SGHTA, FQGTGA. The CDR3 here is CASSLTPSGGGDTQYF. Written as DNA, the CDR3 is TGTGCCAGCAGCTTAACACCCTCCGGAGGCGGAGATACGCAGTATTTT. Based on the CDR3 plus reference TRBV7-3 and TRBJ2-3, the full variable domain is GAGVSQTPSNKVTEKGKYVELRCDPISGHTALYWYRQSLGQGPEFLIYFQGTGAADDSGLPNDRFFAVRPEGSVSTLKIQRTERGDSAVYLCASSLTPSGGGDTQYFGPGTRLTVL.

This clone was seen a single time. The CDR3 DNA reads as TGTGCCAGCAGGCGGGAAAACATTCAGTACTTC. Its protein is CASRRENIQYF. The chain carries TRBV6-1 and TRBJ2-4; possible D gene TRBD2, 5 bases. This CDR3 spans 11 amino acids. Trimming removed 6 bases from V and 5 bases from J, with 5 bases in between. Germline V gives CDR1 MNHNS, CDR2 SASEGT.